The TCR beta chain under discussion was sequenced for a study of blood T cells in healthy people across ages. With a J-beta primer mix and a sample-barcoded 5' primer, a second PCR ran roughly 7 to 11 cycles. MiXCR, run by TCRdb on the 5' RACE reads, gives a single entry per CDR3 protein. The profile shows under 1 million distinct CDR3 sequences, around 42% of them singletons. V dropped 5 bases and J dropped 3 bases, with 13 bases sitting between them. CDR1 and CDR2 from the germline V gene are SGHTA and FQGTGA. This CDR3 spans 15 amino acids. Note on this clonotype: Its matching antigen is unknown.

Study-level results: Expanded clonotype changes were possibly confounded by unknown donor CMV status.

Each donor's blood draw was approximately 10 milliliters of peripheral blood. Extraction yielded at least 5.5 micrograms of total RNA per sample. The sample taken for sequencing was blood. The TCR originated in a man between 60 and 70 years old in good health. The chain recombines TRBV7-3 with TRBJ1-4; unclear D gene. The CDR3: CASSRTSNPNEKLFF. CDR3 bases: TGTGCCAGCAGCCGCACTTCCAATCCTAATGAAAAACTGTTTTTT.